The clone carrying this T cell receptor beta chain was found many times. The source of the sample is a study of T cells in Graves' hyperthyroidism and ophthalmopathy. With 5 bases removed from V and 2 bases from J, the gap between germline ends came to 10 bases. This CDR3 region has 13 residues. CDR1 SGHTA and CDR2 FQGNSA come from the germline V gene. TCR beta CDR3 sequences were amplified from RNA transcripts. HTBI primers drove first-round RT-PCR of the TCR CDR3. One entry per CDR3 protein, called by TCRdb with MiXCR from the multiplex PCR reads. This table holds just under 750,000 distinct CDR3 sequences, around 40% found once.

The sequencing input was blood. The gene calls are TRBV7-2 and TRBJ2-7; the D is unclear. The sequence came from a woman in her thirties or forties with Graves' hyperthyroidism. CDR3: CASSPQPPYEQYF. CDR3 nucleotides: TGTGCCAGCAGCCCCCAGCCCCCCTACGAGCAGTACTTC.